This T cell receptor (beta chain) emerged from a study of blood T cell repertoires in COVID-19. Study-wide background: The cDNA or gDNA used as material had been derived from T cells, B-cell-depleted T cells, or PBMCs.

Per the original data handling: Amplifying reference gene primers gave estimates of nucleated cell counts. Only in-frame clones appear in the TCRdb table, and some are missing; sequencing was by immunoSEQ multiplex PCR. That table supplies the V and J calls and clone size; D and trimming were determined from the DNA. Of around 180,000 clones in the sample, roughly three quarters were seen once. Germline lookup yields CDR1 SGHRS and CDR2 YFSETQ. CDR3 size: 17 residues. Between the trimmed V and J ends, which lost 5 bases and 0 bases, there was a span of 18 bases. This clonotype was sampled from a man aged 55 to 70 with active or convalescent COVID-19. V usage is TRBV5-1 and J usage is TRBJ2-1; D gene unclear. Sequences were obtained from peripheral blood. This chain's CDR3 is CASSWSDDWSSYNEQFF. The CDR3 DNA follows: TGCGCCAGCAGTTGGTCGGATGACTGGAGCTCCTACAATGAGCAGTTCTTC.